The 8 T cell receptor beta chains below come from one sample, sequenced in a study of blood T cells in healthy people across ages. The second PCR ran roughly 7 to 11 cycles with a sample-barcoded 5' primer and J-beta primers. TCRdb re-analysed the 5' RACE reads in MiXCR, keeping a single row per CDR3 protein. The table includes approximately 680,000 distinct CDR3 sequences, about 32% detected once. Source material: blood. The origin of the receptors is a woman at least 80 years old in good health.

V and J are TRBV20-1 and TRBJ1-2, with a possible D match to TRBD1 (6 bases). Trimming shortened V by 6 bases and J by 6 bases, and 14 bases separated the two germline ends. Germline V gene sequence: CDR1 DFQATT, CDR2 SNEGSKA (reference sequence). The CDR3 length is 12 residues. The CDR3 spells CSARIGQHGYTF. DNA of the CDR3: TGCAGTGCCAGGATCGGACAGCATGGCTACACCTTC.

Comments on this clonotype: One junction end does not reproduce the germline sequence, and a read error may be involved. V and J are TRBV20-1 and TRBJ1-4, with TRBD1 matching 11 bases. CDR1 is DFQATT and CDR2 is SNEGSKA in the germline V gene (reference sequence). The CDR3 extends over 13 amino acids. The CDR3 bases are TGCAGTGCTAAGGGACAGGGGGGAGAAAAACGGTTTTTT. It encodes CSAKGQGGEKRFF.

A remark on this clonotype: A clone one base away is much larger, so this may be a read error. This chain links TRBV30 with TRBJ1-2, with no clear D. This CDR3 has 12 residues. The germline V gene has CDR1 GTSNPN and CDR2 SVGIG (reference sequence). CDR3 region: CAWTPMRSGYIF. In DNA, the CDR3 is TGTGCCTGGACCCCGATGAGGTCGGGCTACATCTTC.

In this sample, this clonotype turned up a few times. The CDR3 is CASSPGLGEKLFF. In DNA form, the CDR3 reads TGCGCCAGCAGCCCAGGGTTGGGGGAAAAACTGTTTTTT. This chain connects TRBV5-1 to TRBJ1-4, with TRBD1 as a possible D gene (5 bases). V lost 4 bases and J lost 8, with 12 bases in between. The germline gives CDR1 SGHRS, CDR2 YFSETQ. There are 13 residues in the CDR3.

At least ten counts were recorded for this clonotype. A much larger clone is a single base away; this may be a read error. V and J are TRBV20-1 and TRBJ2-5, with D tentatively TRBD1 or TRBD2 (5 bases each). The CDR3 has 16 residues. Trimming removed 4 bases from V and 11 bases from J, with 29 bases in between. From germline, CDR1 is DFQATT and CDR2 SNEGSKA (reference sequence). The CDR3 loop reads CSANPAGGRSNNEQYF. CDR3 coding DNA: TGCAGTGCTAACCCAGCTGGGGGACGGTCTAACAATGAGCAGTACTTC.

This clonotype was counted many times. This chain connects TRBV25-1 to TRBJ2-3; D gene unclear. This CDR3 comprises 14 residues. Between the trimmed V and J ends, which lost 3 bases and 2 bases, there was a span of 9 bases. Germline V gene sequence: CDR1 MGHDK, CDR2 SYGVNS. Here the CDR3 DNA reads TGTGCCAGCAGTGAGAAAGGCTACACAGATACGCAGTATTTT. This encodes CASSEKGYTDTQYF. The full variable domain, completed using reference TRBV25-1 and TRBJ2-3, is EADIYQTPRYLVIGTGKKITLECSQTMGHDKMYWYQQDPGMELHLIHYSYGVNSTEKGDLSSESTVSRIRTEHFPLTLESARPSHTSQYLCASSEKGYTDTQYFGPGTRLTVL.

V gene TRBV20-1 combines with J gene TRBJ1-1; no definite D call. Trimming stripped 6 bases from V and 10 bases from J, with 15 bases between. This CDR3 contains 11 residues. The V gene's germline CDR1 is DFQATT and CDR2 SNEGSKA (reference sequence). The CDR3 loop is CSAVPRISAFF. The CDR3 nucleotides are TGCAGTGCAGTCCCAAGAATCTCAGCTTTCTTT.

This clonotype has ten or more counts. The J gene is TRBJ1-1, the V gene TRBV20-1; D may be TRBD1 (5 bases). The CDR3 runs to 13 residues. Germline V CDR1 and CDR2: DFQATT, SNEGSKA (reference sequence). Trimming cost V 6 bases and J 0 bases, with 11 bases left between them. CDR3: CSAGGAVNTEAFF. CDR3 DNA: TGCAGTGCCGGCGGGGCAGTGAACACTGAAGCTTTCTTT.